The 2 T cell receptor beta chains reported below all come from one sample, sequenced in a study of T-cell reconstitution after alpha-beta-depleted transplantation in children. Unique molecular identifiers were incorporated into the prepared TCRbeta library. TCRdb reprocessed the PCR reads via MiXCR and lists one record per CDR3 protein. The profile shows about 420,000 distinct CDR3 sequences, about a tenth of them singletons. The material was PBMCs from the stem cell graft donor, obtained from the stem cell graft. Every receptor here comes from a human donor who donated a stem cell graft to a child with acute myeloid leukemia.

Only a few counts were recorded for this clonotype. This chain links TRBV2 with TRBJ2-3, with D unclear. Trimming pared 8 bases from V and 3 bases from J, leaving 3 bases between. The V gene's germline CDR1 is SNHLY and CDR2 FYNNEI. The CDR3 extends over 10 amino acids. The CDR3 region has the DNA TGTGCCAGCCGGACAGATACGCAGTATTTT. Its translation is CASRTDTQYF. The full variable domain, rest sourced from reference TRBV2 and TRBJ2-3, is EPEVTQTPSHQVTQMGQEVILRCVPISNHLYFYWYRQILGQKVEFLVSFYNNEISEKSEIFDDQFSVERPDGSNFTLKIRSTKLEDSAMYFCASRTDTQYFGPGTRLTVL.

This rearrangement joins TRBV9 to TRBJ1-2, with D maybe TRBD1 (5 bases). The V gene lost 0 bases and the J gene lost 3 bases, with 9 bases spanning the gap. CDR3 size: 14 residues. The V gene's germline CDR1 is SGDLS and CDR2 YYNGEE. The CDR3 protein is CASSVEPGHYGYTF. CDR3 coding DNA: TGTGCCAGCAGCGTAGAACCAGGGCACTATGGCTACACCTTC. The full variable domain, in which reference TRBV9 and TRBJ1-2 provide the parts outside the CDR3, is DSGVTQTPKHLITATGQRVTLRCSPRSGDLSVYWYQQSLDQGLQFLIQYYNGEERAKGNILERFSAQQFPDLHSELNLSSLELGDSALYFCASSVEPGHYGYTFGSGTRLTVV.